These T cell receptor beta chains were read from a single sample in a study of shared clonotypes between healthy human individuals. The table came from immunoSEQ multiplex PCR; TCRdb's copy has only in-frame clones and leaves some out. The profile shows about 2 million clones, roughly 94% of them singletons. Sample: naive CD8+ T cells sorted from blood. These TCRs come from a man younger than 35 in good health. Each CDR3 is given with its conserved first and last residue. A D gene is named only where the DNA matches it firmly. Expanded clones get a size class; other rows say once, few or many, or leave the size out.

TRBJ1-4 | . | . | TRBV4-1 | TGCGCCAGCAGCCAAGCGGGGGAAAAACTGTTTTTT | CASSQAGEKLFF
TRBJ1-6 | few | . | TRBV6-5 | TGTGCCAGCAGCCCTATGGGAAATTCACCCCTCCACTTT | CASSPMGNSPLHF
TRBJ1-2 | . | TRBD1 | TRBV6-1 | TGTGCCAGCAGTGATAGACAGGGAGTCGATGGCTACACCTTC | CASSDRQGVDGYTF
TRBJ1-2 | . | TRBD1 | TRBV5-6 | TGTGCCAGCAGCTTGGCCAATACAGGGGGTAACTATGGCTACACCTTC | CASSLANTGGNYGYTF
TRBJ2-3 | . | TRBD1 | TRBV27 | TGTGCCAGCAGTTTACTCTTGACAGGGGGTACAGATACGCAGTATTTT | CASSLLLTGGTDTQYF
TRBJ2-1 | . | . | TRBV10-3 | TGTGCCATCAGCCCTCGCCGGGACGCGGAAGAGCAGTTCTTC | CAISPRRDAEEQFF
TRBJ2-5 | . | TRBD2 | TRBV4-1 | TGCGCCAGCAGCCAAATAGAGGGACTAGCGGGCGTGGGAGAGACCCAGTACTTC | CASSQIEGLAGVGETQYF
TRBJ1-1 | . | . | TRBV4-1 | TGCGCCAGCAGCCAAGCGTGGGGCACGGCCACTGAAGCTTTCTTT | CASSQAWGTATEAFF
TRBJ1-2 | . | . | TRBV27 | TGTGCCAGCAGTTTTGGGGGGCCCACCTATGGCTACACCTTC | CASSFGGPTYGYTF
TRBJ2-1 | once | . | TRBV29-1 | TGCAGCGTTGACTTGGGGAGCACCTACAATGAGCAGTTCTTC | CSVDLGSTYNEQFF
TRBJ2-1 | . | TRBD1 | TRBV4-3 | TGCGCCAGCAGCCTCTACAGGGGGAGTGATGAGCAGTTCTTC | CASSLYRGSDEQFF
TRBJ1-3 | . | . | TRBV5-3 | TGTGCCAGAAGCCTTCGACAGGACCAGAAGCCCGCGGAATGTGGAAACACCATATATTTT | CARSLRQDQKPAECGNTIYF
TRBJ2-7 | . | TRBD1 | TRBV11-2 | TGTGCCAGCAGCTGGGGACAGGGCCCTTCCTACGAGCAGTACTTC | CASSWGQGPSYEQYF
TRBJ2-1 | . | . | TRBV6-1 | TGTGCCAGCAGTGACTCGGGTGGGAATGAGCAGTTCTTC | CASSDSGGNEQFF
TRBJ2-7 | few | . | TRBV10-2 | TGCGCCAGCAGTGAGAGCTCCTACGAGCAGTACTTC | CASSESSYEQYF
TRBJ2-1 | . | . | TRBV4-1 | TGCGCCAGCAGCCCCCGACAGGTTGAGAATCTTGAGCAGTTCTTC | CASSPRQVENLEQFF
TRBJ2-5 | once | TRBD2 | TRBV7-9 | TGTGCCAGCAGCTCTAGCGGGAGCGTTGAGACCCAGTACTTC | CASSSSGSVETQYF
TRBJ2-7 | . | . | TRBV6-5 | TGTGCCAGCAGTTACTCTCGAGACACCCGCTACGAGCAGTACTTC | CASSYSRDTRYEQYF
TRBJ1-5 | . | TRBD1 | TRBV7-8 | TGTGCCAGCAGCCAGGGGGCCCGGGTTAGCAATCAGCCCCAGCATTTT | CASSQGARVSNQPQHF
TRBJ2-6 | . | . | TRBV2 | TGTGCCAGCAGATTAGTTGTCGGATCTGGGGCCAACGTCCTGACTTTC | CASRLVVGSGANVLTF
TRBJ2-5 | . | TRBD2 | TRBV27 | TGTGCCAGCAGTCTTTCTCCCGGGACTAGTTTTAAGACCCAGTACTTC | CASSLSPGTSFKTQYF
TRBJ2-7 | . | . | TRBV2 | TGTCTTACAGGGCCCAACCTCTACGAGCAGTACTTC | CLTGPNLYEQYF
TRBJ2-7 | . | . | TRBV28 | TGTGCCAGCAGTTTAGGCCTCACAGGAATCTCCTACGAGCAGTACTTC | CASSLGLTGISYEQYF
TRBJ1-1 | . | . | TRBV7-2 | TGTGCCAGCAGCTTATCTACAGCCATGAACACTGAAGCTTTCTTT | CASSLSTAMNTEAFF
TRBJ2-2 | . | TRBD2 | TRBV10-3 | TGTGCCATCAGTGATGCCGCCGGGGGGACCGGGGAGCTGTTTTTT | CAISDAAGGTGELFF
TRBJ2-5 | . | TRBD2 | TRBV29-1 | TGCAGCGTTGAAGCGGCGGGAGGACGTCAAGAGACCCAGTACTTC | CSVEAAGGRQETQYF
TRBJ2-1 | . | . | TRBV7-9 | TGTGCCAGCAGCCCCACGGTGGCGAGGGACAATGAGCAGTTCTTC | CASSPTVARDNEQFF
TRBJ2-5 | . | . | TRBV7-9 | TGTGCCAGCAGCTATCTTCAAGAGACCCAGTACTTC | CASSYLQETQYF
TRBJ2-7 | . | TRBD1 | TRBV28 | TGTGCCAGCAGTTTGAGACAGGGGATCCACTCCTACGAGCAGTACTTC | CASSLRQGIHSYEQYF
TRBJ2-1 | . | . | TRBV27 | TGTGCCAGCAGTTTATTAACAGACAATGAGCAGTTCTTC | CASSLLTDNEQFF
TRBJ2-1 | few | . | TRBV27 | TGTGCCAGCAGTTTACAGGTGGGAGCTAGCCACGAAGCCCAGTTCTTC | CASSLQVGASHEAQFF
TRBJ1-4 | . | . | TRBV27 | TGTGCCAGCAGCATCCTGGGGGGAGGGGGTGAAAAACTGTTTTTT | CASSILGGGGEKLFF
TRBJ2-2 | . | . | TRBV27 | TGTGCCAGCAGTTTCGGGGGAACGCGACCCGGGGAGCTGTTTTTT | CASSFGGTRPGELFF
TRBJ2-1 | . | TRBD1 | TRBV5-1 | TGCGCCAGCAGCTTCAAATTGGGGCTTCAGGGGGCTGATACGTATGAGCAGTTCTTC | CASSFKLGLQGADTYEQFF
TRBJ2-5 | . | . | TRBV29-1 | TGCAGCGCCCCACTTGGGGGCCAGACCCAGTACTTC | CSAPLGGQTQYF
TRBJ2-3 | . | . | TRBV6-5 | TGTGCCAGCAGTTACACTAGCATACCTAGCACAGATACGCAGTATTTT | CASSYTSIPSTDTQYF
TRBJ2-7 | . | . | TRBV6-6 | TGTGCCAGCAGTCTCAGCTCCTACGAGCAGTACTTC | CASSLSSYEQYF
TRBJ2-1 | . | TRBD1 | TRBV6-5 | TGTGCCAGCAGTTACGGACAGGATAATGAGCAGTTCTTC | CASSYGQDNEQFF
TRBJ2-7 | . | TRBD1 | TRBV4-2 | TGTGCCAGCAGCCAGAGGGACAGGGGTGCCTACGAGCAGTACTTC | CASSQRDRGAYEQYF
TRBJ2-3 | . | . | TRBV5-1 | TGCGCCAGCAGCTTGCTTGGGGGCACAGATACGCAGTATTTT | CASSLLGGTDTQYF
TRBJ2-1 | . | . | TRBV5-1 | TGCGCCAGCAGCTTGACCGGGACGGTTTACAATGAGCAGTTCTTC | CASSLTGTVYNEQFF
TRBJ2-4 | . | TRBD2 | TRBV13 | TGTGCCAGCAGCTCGGGGGGGAGCAAAAACATTCAGTACTTC | CASSSGGSKNIQYF
TRBJ1-1 | . | . | TRBV6-1 | TGTGCCAGCAGTGCCGGGGGGAACACTGAAGCTTTCTTT | CASSAGGNTEAFF
TRBJ2-7 | . | . | TRBV4-1 | TGCGCCAGCAGCCAAGAAGGGGGGGCAGCCTACGAGCAGTACTTC | CASSQEGGAAYEQYF
TRBJ2-1 | . | TRBD1 | TRBV5-6 | TGTGCCAGCAGCTTCGGGACAGCATACAATGAGCAGTTCTTC | CASSFGTAYNEQFF
TRBJ1-1 | . | . | TRBV10-1 | TGCGCCAGCAGTGTCGGACAGAACACTGAAGCTTTCTTT | CASSVGQNTEAFF
TRBJ2-3 | . | . | TRBV30 | TGTGCCTGGAGCCCCGCCGGCGGCACAGATACGCAGTATTTT | CAWSPAGGTDTQYF
TRBJ1-1 | . | . | TRBV28 | TGTGCCAGCAGTTGGGTCTCGGGGAACACTGAAGCTTTCTTT | CASSWVSGNTEAFF
TRBJ2-1 | . | . | TRBV10-3 | TGTGCCATCAGCGAGGTGGGGACATACCTTTACAATGAGCAGTTCTTC | CAISEVGTYLYNEQFF
TRBJ2-5 | . | . | TRBV9 | TGTGCCAGCAGCGTAGAGGCAGGGGTTGGGACCCAGTACTTC | CASSVEAGVGTQYF
TRBJ2-1 | . | . | TRBV28 | TGTGCCAGCAGTTTAGGCAGGCTTATGGGGCTTGAGCAGTTCTTC | CASSLGRLMGLEQFF
TRBJ1-2 | . | . | TRBV6-5 | TGTGCCAGCAGATTAGCGGGAGACAGGAACTATGGCTACACCTTC | CASRLAGDRNYGYTF
TRBJ2-5 | . | TRBD1 | TRBV28 | TGTGCCAGCGTACAGGGGGGAAGGAAAGAGACCCAGTACTTC | CASVQGGRKETQYF
TRBJ2-5 | once | TRBD2 | TRBV13 | TGTGCCAGCAGCTTCACGCGGGAGCCGGAGACCCAGTACTTC | CASSFTREPETQYF
TRBJ1-5 | . | . | TRBV6-1 | TGTGCCAGCAGGGAAGGGGAGTGGTTGAGCAATCAGCCCCAGCATTTT | CASREGEWLSNQPQHF
TRBJ2-7 | . | TRBD1 | TRBV5-6 | TGTGCCAGCAGCACAGGGGGTTCCTACGAGCAGTACTTC | CASSTGGSYEQYF
TRBJ2-1 | . | . | TRBV4-1 | TGCGCCAGCAGCCTTGGACAGCCCAATGAGCAGTTCTTC | CASSLGQPNEQFF
TRBJ1-1 | . | . | TRBV30 | TGTGCCTGGATGTTCCCAGGGGCACCCACTGAAGCTTTCTTT | CAWMFPGAPTEAFF
TRBJ2-7 | . | . | TRBV30 | TGTGCCTGGGAGGGCAGTCACTACGAGCAGTACTTC | CAWEGSHYEQYF